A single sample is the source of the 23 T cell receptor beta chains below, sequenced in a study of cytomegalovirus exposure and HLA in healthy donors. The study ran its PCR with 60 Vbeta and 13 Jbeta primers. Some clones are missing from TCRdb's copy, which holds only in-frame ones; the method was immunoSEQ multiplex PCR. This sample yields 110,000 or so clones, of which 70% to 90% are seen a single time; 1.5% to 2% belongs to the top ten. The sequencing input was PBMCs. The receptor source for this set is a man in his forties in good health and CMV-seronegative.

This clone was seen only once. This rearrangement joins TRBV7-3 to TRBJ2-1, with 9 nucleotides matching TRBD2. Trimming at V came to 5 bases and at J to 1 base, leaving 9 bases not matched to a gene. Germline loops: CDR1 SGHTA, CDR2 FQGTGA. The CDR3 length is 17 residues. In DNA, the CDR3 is TGTGCCAGCAGCCCCCATGGTAGCGGGAGTTCCTACAATGAGCAGTTCTTC. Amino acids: CASSPHGSGSSYNEQFF.

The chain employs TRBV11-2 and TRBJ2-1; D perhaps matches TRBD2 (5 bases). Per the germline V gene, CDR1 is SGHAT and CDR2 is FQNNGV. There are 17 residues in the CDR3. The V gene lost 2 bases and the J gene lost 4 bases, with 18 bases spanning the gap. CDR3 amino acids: CASSLWSVLAKYNEQFF. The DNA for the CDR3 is TGTGCCAGCAGCTTATGGTCTGTGCTAGCCAAATACAATGAGCAGTTCTTC.

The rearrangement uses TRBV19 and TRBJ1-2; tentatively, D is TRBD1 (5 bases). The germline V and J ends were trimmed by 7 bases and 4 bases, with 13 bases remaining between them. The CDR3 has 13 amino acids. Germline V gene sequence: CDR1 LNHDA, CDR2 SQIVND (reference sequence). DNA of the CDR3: TGTGCCAGTACCCCCTCAGGGTCCTATGGCTACACCTTC. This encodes CASTPSGSYGYTF.

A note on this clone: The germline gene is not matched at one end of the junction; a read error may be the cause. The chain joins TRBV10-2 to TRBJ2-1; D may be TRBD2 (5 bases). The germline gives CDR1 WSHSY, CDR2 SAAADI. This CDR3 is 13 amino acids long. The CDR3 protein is CASSAAGGHEQFF. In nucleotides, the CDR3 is TGCGCCAGTAGTGCCGCGGGCGGCCATGAGCAGTTCTTC.

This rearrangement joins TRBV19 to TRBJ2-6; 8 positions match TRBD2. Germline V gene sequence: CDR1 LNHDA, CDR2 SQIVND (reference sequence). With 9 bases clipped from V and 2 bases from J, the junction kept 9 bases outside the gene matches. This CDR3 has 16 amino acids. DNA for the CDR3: TGTGCCAGCCACCAACGGGGGGGAACTGGGGCCAACGTCCTGACTTTC. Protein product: CASHQRGGTGANVLTF.

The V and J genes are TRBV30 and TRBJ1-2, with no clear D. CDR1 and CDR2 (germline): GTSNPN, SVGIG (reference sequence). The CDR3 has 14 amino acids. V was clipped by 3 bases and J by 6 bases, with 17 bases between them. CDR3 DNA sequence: TGTGCCTGGAGGTTGGGTAGCATGCTGGATGGCTACACCTTC. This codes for CAWRLGSMLDGYTF.

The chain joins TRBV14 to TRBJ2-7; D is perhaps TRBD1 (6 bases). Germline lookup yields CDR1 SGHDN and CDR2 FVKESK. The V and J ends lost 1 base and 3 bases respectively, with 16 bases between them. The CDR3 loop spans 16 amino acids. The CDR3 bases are TGTGCCAGCAGCCAAGGGTCGTGGACAGCAAACTACGAGCAGTACTTC. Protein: CASSQGSWTANYEQYF.

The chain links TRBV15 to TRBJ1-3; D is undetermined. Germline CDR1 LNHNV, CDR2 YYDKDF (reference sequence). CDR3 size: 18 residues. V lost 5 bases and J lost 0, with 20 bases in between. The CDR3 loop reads CATSDIPPVSYSGNTIYF. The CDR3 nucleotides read TGTGCCACCAGCGATATACCCCCGGTTTCCTACTCTGGAAACACCATATATTTT.

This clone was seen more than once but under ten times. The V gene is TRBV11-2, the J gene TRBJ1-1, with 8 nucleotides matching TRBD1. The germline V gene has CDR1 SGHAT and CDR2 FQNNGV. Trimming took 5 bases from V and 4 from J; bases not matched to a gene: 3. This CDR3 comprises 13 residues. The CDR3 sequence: CASSPTGATEAFF. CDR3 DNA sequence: TGTGCCAGCAGCCCGACAGGGGCCACTGAAGCTTTCTTT.

CDR3 protein: CSVDLADSSTDTQYF. CDR3 nucleotide sequence: TGCAGCGTTGATCTAGCGGATTCTAGCACAGATACGCAGTATTTT. The chain recombines TRBV29-1 with TRBJ2-3; 7 nucleotides match TRBD2. J gave up 0 bases and V 3 bases, and 6 bases lay outside the gene matches. The germline V gene has CDR1 SQVTM and CDR2 ANQGSEA. The CDR3 covers 15 residues.

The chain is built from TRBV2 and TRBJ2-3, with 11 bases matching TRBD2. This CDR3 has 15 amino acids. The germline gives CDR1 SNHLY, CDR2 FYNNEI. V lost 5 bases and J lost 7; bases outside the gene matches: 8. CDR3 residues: CASSSTSGSSNTQYF. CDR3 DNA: TGTGCCAGCAGTTCAACTAGCGGGAGTTCGAATACGCAGTATTTT.

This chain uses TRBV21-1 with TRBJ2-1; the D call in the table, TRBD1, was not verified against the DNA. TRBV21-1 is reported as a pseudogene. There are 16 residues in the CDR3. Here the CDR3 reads CASSTIDRAGYNEQFF. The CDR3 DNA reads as TGTGCCAGCAGCACTATAGACAGGGCCGGCTACAATGAGCAGTTCTTC.

CDR3 protein: CASSKTGENIQYF. The CDR3 DNA reads as TGTGCCAGCAGTAAGACAGGGGAAAACATTCAGTACTTC. The genes are TRBV2 and TRBJ2-4; TRBD1 matches 8 bases. Per germline, CDR1 SNHLY and CDR2 FYNNEI. Germline trimming cut 5 bases from V and 5 bases from J; bases unmatched to any gene: 2. The CDR3 is 13 residues long.

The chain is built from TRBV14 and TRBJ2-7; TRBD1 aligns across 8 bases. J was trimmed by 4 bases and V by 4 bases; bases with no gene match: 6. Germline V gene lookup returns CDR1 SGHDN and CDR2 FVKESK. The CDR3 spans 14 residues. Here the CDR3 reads CASSRSGGSYEQYF. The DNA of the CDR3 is TGTGCCAGCAGCCGTTCAGGGGGCTCTTACGAGCAGTACTTC.

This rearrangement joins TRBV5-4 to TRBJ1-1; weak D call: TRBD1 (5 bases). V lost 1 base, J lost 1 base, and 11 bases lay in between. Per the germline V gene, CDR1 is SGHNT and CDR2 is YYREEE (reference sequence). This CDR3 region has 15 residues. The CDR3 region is CASSLRRGSNTEAFF. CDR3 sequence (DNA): TGTGCCAGCAGCTTGAGAAGGGGATCGAACACTGAAGCTTTCTTT.

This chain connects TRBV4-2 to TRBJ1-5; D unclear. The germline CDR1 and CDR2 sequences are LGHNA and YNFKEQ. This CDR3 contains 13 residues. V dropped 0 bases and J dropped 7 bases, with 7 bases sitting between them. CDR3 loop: CASSQEEGQPQHF. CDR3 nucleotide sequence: TGTGCCAGCAGCCAAGAAGAGGGACAGCCCCAGCATTTT.

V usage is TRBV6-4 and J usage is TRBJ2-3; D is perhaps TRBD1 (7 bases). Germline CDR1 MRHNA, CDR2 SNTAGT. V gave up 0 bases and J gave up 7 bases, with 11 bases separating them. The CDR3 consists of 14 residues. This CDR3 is CASSDSPGGNTQYF. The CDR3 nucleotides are TGTGCCAGCAGTGACTCCCCAGGGGGGAATACGCAGTATTTT.

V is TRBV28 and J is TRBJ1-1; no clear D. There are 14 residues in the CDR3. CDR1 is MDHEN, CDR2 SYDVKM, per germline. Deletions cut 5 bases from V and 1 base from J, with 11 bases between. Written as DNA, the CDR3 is TGTGCCAGCAGTCTAATCATTGGGAACACTGAAGCTTTCTTT. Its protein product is CASSLIIGNTEAFF.

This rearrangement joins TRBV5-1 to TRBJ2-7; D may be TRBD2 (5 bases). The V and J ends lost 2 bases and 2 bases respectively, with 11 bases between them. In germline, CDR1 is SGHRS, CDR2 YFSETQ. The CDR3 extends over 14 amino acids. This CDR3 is CASSFLTGTYEQYF. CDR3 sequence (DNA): TGCGCCAGCAGCTTCCTAACGGGAACCTACGAGCAGTACTTC.

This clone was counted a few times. For the CDR3, the DNA is TGTGCCAGCAGCTTATCGGCGTCGGGCGGGGGCGAGACCCAGTACTTC. Amino acid sequence: CASSLSASGGGETQYF. V gene TRBV7-9 combines with J gene TRBJ2-5; perhaps TRBD2 as D (7 bases). Trimming left V 2 bases short and J 5 bases short, with 18 bases between. Germline assignment: CDR1 SEHNR and CDR2 FQNEAQ (reference sequence). CDR3 size: 16 residues.

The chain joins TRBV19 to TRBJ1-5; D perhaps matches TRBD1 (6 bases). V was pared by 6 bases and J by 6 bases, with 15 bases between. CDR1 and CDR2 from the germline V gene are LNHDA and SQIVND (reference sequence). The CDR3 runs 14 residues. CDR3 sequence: CASRRTEMTQPQHF. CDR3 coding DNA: TGTGCCAGTAGACGGACAGAAATGACTCAGCCCCAGCATTTT.

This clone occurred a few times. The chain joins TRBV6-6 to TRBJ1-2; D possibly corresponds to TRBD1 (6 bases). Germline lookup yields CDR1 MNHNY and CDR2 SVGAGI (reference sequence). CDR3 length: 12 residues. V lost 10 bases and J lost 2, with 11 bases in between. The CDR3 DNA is TGTGCCACTTCGACAGGAAACTATGGCTACACCTTC. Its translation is CATSTGNYGYTF.

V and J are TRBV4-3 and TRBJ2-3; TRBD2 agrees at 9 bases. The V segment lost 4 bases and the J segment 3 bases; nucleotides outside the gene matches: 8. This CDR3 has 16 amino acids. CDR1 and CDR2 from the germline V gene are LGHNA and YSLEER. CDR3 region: CASSLGPLAGTDTQYF. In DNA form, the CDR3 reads TGCGCCAGCAGCCTCGGTCCCCTAGCGGGGACAGATACGCAGTATTTT.